Listed below are T cell receptor beta chains from one sample, sequenced in a study of blood T cell repertoires in COVID-19. The protocol was immunoSEQ multiplex PCR, while the TCRdb copy is restricted to in-frame clones and leaves out a portion. The repertoire holds about 140,000 clones, 80% seen once, with approximately 3.5% in the top ten. What was sequenced was peripheral blood. Every receptor here comes from a man between 65 and 80 years old who had recovered from COVID-19. Each CDR3 is given with its conserved first and last residue. A D gene is named only where the DNA matches it firmly. Expanded clones get a size class; other rows say once, few or many, or leave the size out.

D gene	J gene	clone size	V gene	CDR3 length	CDR3 protein	CDR3 DNA
-	TRBJ2-2	-	TRBV2	14	CASKETPNTGELFF	TGTGCCAGCAAGGAGACGCCGAACACCGGGGAGCTGTTTTTT
-	TRBJ2-7	-	TRBV13	13	CASRREPADEQYF	TGTGCCAGCCGCCGGGAGCCGGCGGACGAGCAGTACTTC
-	TRBJ2-7	few	TRBV18	13	CASSNRAGYEQYF	TGTGCCAGCTCAAACAGGGCCGGCTACGAGCAGTACTTC
TRBD2	TRBJ2-3	-	TRBV7-2	17	CASSPGLAGPGTDTQYF	TGTGCCAGCAGCCCAGGACTAGCGGGCCCGGGCACAGATACGCAGTATTTT
TRBD2	TRBJ2-7	few	TRBV4-2	14	CASSPWGGSYEQYF	TGTGCCAGCAGCCCCTGGGGGGGCTCCTACGAGCAGTACTTC
TRBD1	TRBJ1-2	-	TRBV19	15	CASSTGQGIKYGYTF	TGTGCCAGTAGTACGGGACAGGGAATCAAGTATGGCTACACCTTC
TRBD2	TRBJ2-1	-	TRBV7-9	16	CASDVLVAGAGNEQFF	TGTGCCAGCGATGTACTGGTAGCGGGAGCGGGGAATGAGCAGTTCTTC
TRBD1	TRBJ1-2	-	TRBV12-3/TRBV12-4	13	CASRWTGSYGYTF	TGTGCCAGCAGATGGACAGGGAGCTATGGCTACACCTTC
TRBD2	TRBJ2-3	few	TRBV7-2	16	CASSPGGLAGGYTQYF	TGTGCCAGCAGCCCTGGAGGACTAGCGGGAGGGTATACGCAGTATTTT
-	TRBJ2-7	-	TRBV2	16	CASSEGRQSYLDEQYF	TGTGCCAGCAGTGAGGGCCGTCAGAGTTATCTTGACGAGCAGTACTTC
-	TRBJ1-6	-	TRBV6-1	14	CASSEEGNNSPLHF	TGTGCCAGCAGTGAGGAGGGAAATAATTCACCCCTCCACTTT
TRBD2	TRBJ2-1	-	TRBV5-1	15	CASRSSGNSYNEQFF	TGCGCCAGCAGGTCGAGCGGGAACTCCTACAATGAGCAGTTCTTC
TRBD1	TRBJ1-2	-	TRBV7-6	16	CASSPWGQGTNYGYTF	TGTGCCAGCAGCCCCTGGGGACAGGGAACTAACTATGGCTACACCTTC
-	TRBJ1-1	-	TRBV6-2/TRBV6-3	15	CASSPDVRHYTEAFF	TGTGCCAGCAGTCCAGATGTAAGACACTACACTGAAGCTTTCTTT
TRBD2	TRBJ2-3	-	TRBV7-2	22	CASSLAARGRGLAGGSTDTQYF	TGTGCCAGCAGCTTAGCAGCGAGGGGCAGGGGACTAGCGGGAGGTTCCACAGATACGCAGTATTTT
-	TRBJ2-7	-	TRBV7-2	14	CASSLPAASYEQYF	TGTGCCAGCAGCTTACCTGCGGCCTCCTACGAGCAGTACTTC
TRBD2	TRBJ2-7	-	TRBV30	15	CAWSFGSGPYYEQYF	TGTGCCTGGAGTTTCGGTAGCGGGCCTTACTACGAGCAGTACTTC
TRBD1	TRBJ2-5	-	TRBV6-5	14	CASSPDRGFETQYF	TGTGCCAGCAGTCCGGACAGGGGGTTTGAGACCCAGTACTTC
TRBD1	TRBJ2-1	-	TRBV19	17	CASKGQTSASSYNEQFF	TGTGCCAGTAAGGGACAGACTTCAGCGAGCTCCTACAATGAGCAGTTCTTC
-	TRBJ2-3	-	TRBV5-4	14	CASSTGTVGDTQYF	TGTGCCAGCAGTACCGGGACTGTGGGAGATACGCAGTATTTT
TRBD2	TRBJ2-2	once	TRBV11-3	19	CASSYPNRSSGRGTGELFF	TGTGCCAGCAGCTACCCAAATAGGTCTAGCGGGAGAGGCACCGGGGAGCTGTTTTTT
TRBD2	TRBJ2-1	-	TRBV7-3	15	CASSLRGGSYNEQFF	TGTGCCAGCAGCCTCCGGGGGGGCTCCTACAATGAGCAGTTCTTC
TRBD2	TRBJ2-5	-	TRBV6-2/TRBV6-3	17	CASSYPIDSGRGETQYF	TGTGCCAGCAGTTACCCTATCGACTCGGGGAGGGGAGAGACCCAGTACTTC
TRBD2	TRBJ2-6	-	TRBV30	19	CAWRVRPGLAPRRANVLTF	TGTGCCTGGAGGGTACGGCCGGGACTAGCTCCGAGGAGGGCCAACGTCCTGACTTTC
TRBD2	TRBJ2-1	-	TRBV15	15	CATSSLAGVGNEQFF	TGTGCCACCAGCAGTCTAGCGGGAGTGGGTAATGAGCAGTTCTTC
-	TRBJ2-3	-	TRBV5-1	14	CARARGWYTDTQYF	TGCGCCAGGGCTAGGGGGTGGTATACAGATACGCAGTATTTT
-	TRBJ1-2	-	TRBV29-1	11	CSVEVGYGYTF	TGCAGCGTTGAGGTCGGCTATGGCTACACCTTC
-	TRBJ1-1	few	TRBV7-2	13	CASSSQVNTEAFF	TGTGCCAGCAGCTCGCAGGTGAACACTGAAGCTTTCTTT